This is a list of T cell receptor beta chains from one sample in a study of T cells in localized non-small cell lung cancer. Data came from immunoSEQ multiplex PCR; TCRdb stores just in-frame clones and leaves some out. Here the sample spans 61,000 or so clones, roughly 85% being singletons. The sequences come from peripheral blood, collected before any cancer treatment. The receptors stem from a woman aged 35 to 69 with stage I lung adenocarcinoma. CDR3s include the opening cysteine and the closing phenylalanine or tryptophan. Fields, in order: clone size, D gene, J gene, V gene, CDR3 protein, CDR3 DNA. D genes are given only for firm matches. A row's size may be missing; if present it is once, few, many or a size class.

clone_size: -
d_call: -
j_call: TRBJ2-5
v_call: TRBV12-5
cdr3_aa: CASGLTGETQYF
cdr3_nt: TGTGCTAGTGGACTAACAGGGGAGACCCAGTACTTC

clone_size: -
d_call: TRBD1
j_call: TRBJ1-4
v_call: TRBV18
cdr3_aa: CASSQTGFGKLFF
cdr3_nt: TGTGCCAGCTCACAGACAGGGTTCGGAAAACTGTTTTTT

clone_size: few
d_call: TRBD1
j_call: TRBJ1-6
v_call: TRBV11-1
cdr3_aa: CASSLTTGDSPLHF
cdr3_nt: TGTGCCAGCAGCTTAACAACAGGGGATTCACCCCTCCACTTT

clone_size: -
d_call: -
j_call: TRBJ1-4
v_call: TRBV5-4
cdr3_aa: CASSLDQGSEKLFF
cdr3_nt: TGTGCCAGCAGCTTGGATCAGGGTTCTGAAAAACTGTTTTTT

clone_size: -
d_call: TRBD2
j_call: TRBJ2-1
v_call: TRBV7-2
cdr3_aa: CASSKAGVGNEQFF
cdr3_nt: TGTGCCAGCAGCAAAGCGGGGGTGGGCAATGAGCAGTTCTTC

clone_size: -
d_call: TRBD1
j_call: TRBJ1-1
v_call: TRBV19
cdr3_aa: CASSIRVTGVGTEAFF
cdr3_nt: TGTGCCAGTAGTATAAGGGTGACAGGGGTGGGTACTGAAGCTTTCTTT

clone_size: -
d_call: -
j_call: TRBJ1-1
v_call: TRBV4-3
cdr3_aa: CASSQDGEEGNTEAFF
cdr3_nt: TGCGCCAGCAGCCAAGATGGGGAGGAGGGGAACACTGAAGCTTTCTTT

clone_size: -
d_call: -
j_call: TRBJ2-7
v_call: TRBV30
cdr3_aa: CAWRRTDNSYEQYF
cdr3_nt: TGTGCCTGGAGGCGGACAGACAACTCCTACGAGCAGTACTTC

clone_size: -
d_call: TRBD1
j_call: TRBJ1-5
v_call: TRBV9
cdr3_aa: CASSVGSSGGDQPQHF
cdr3_nt: TGTGCCAGCAGCGTAGGGTCGTCAGGGGGGGATCAGCCCCAGCATTTT

clone_size: -
d_call: TRBD1
j_call: TRBJ2-7
v_call: TRBV5-1
cdr3_aa: CASRSTGGPYEQYF
cdr3_nt: TGCGCCAGCAGGTCAACAGGGGGCCCCTACGAGCAGTACTTC

clone_size: few
d_call: -
j_call: TRBJ2-5
v_call: TRBV30
cdr3_aa: CAWSGAGEETQYF
cdr3_nt: TGTGCCTGGAGTGGTGCAGGAGAAGAGACCCAGTACTTC

clone_size: once
d_call: TRBD1
j_call: TRBJ1-6
v_call: TRBV7-2
cdr3_aa: CASSSTWDSFSPLHF
cdr3_nt: TGTGCCAGCAGCTCGACCTGGGACAGTTTCTCACCCCTCCACTTT

clone_size: large
d_call: -
j_call: TRBJ1-2
v_call: TRBV10-1
cdr3_aa: CARGVEGYGYTF
cdr3_nt: TGCGCGCGGGGGGTGGAGGGGTATGGCTACACCTTC

clone_size: -
d_call: -
j_call: TRBJ1-2
v_call: TRBV7-2
cdr3_aa: CASSLETNYGYTF
cdr3_nt: TGTGCCAGCAGCTTAGAGACTAACTATGGCTACACCTTC

clone_size: -
d_call: -
j_call: TRBJ2-5
v_call: TRBV28
cdr3_aa: CASSSGLTIQETQYF
cdr3_nt: TGTGCCAGCAGCTCCGGACTAACGATACAAGAGACCCAGTACTTC

clone_size: -
d_call: TRBD2
j_call: TRBJ2-3
v_call: TRBV5-1
cdr3_aa: CASRTSGGTDTQYF
cdr3_nt: TGCGCCAGCCGAACTAGCGGGGGGACAGATACGCAGTATTTT

clone_size: -
d_call: -
j_call: TRBJ2-7
v_call: TRBV7-3
cdr3_aa: CASSLTGGRYEQYF
cdr3_nt: TGTGCCAGCAGCTTAACTGGGGGGCGCTACGAGCAGTACTTC

clone_size: -
d_call: TRBD1
j_call: TRBJ1-4
v_call: TRBV7-9
cdr3_aa: CASSLVGRGGEELFF
cdr3_nt: TGTGCCAGCAGCTTAGTCGGCAGGGGGGGAGAGGAACTGTTTTTT

clone_size: -
d_call: -
j_call: TRBJ1-6
v_call: TRBV28
cdr3_aa: CASSDGGDSPLHF
cdr3_nt: TGTGCCAGCAGCGACGGGGGCGATTCACCCCTCCACTTT

clone_size: -
d_call: -
j_call: TRBJ1-2
v_call: TRBV15
cdr3_aa: CATSMGTRGGYTF
cdr3_nt: TGTGCCACCAGCATGGGGACGAGAGGAGGCTACACCTTC

clone_size: -
d_call: TRBD2
j_call: TRBJ2-1
v_call: TRBV7-3
cdr3_aa: CASSSGTSGNEQFF
cdr3_nt: TGTGCCAGCAGCTCCGGGACTAGCGGTAATGAGCAGTTCTTC

clone_size: -
d_call: -
j_call: TRBJ2-7
v_call: TRBV5-3
cdr3_aa: CARSPLIWIRSSYEQYF
cdr3_nt: TGTGCCAGAAGCCCGCTAATTTGGATTAGAAGCTCCTACGAGCAGTACTTC

clone_size: once
d_call: -
j_call: TRBJ2-3
v_call: TRBV2
cdr3_aa: CASSERARGATDTQYF
cdr3_nt: TGTGCCAGCAGTGAGAGGGCCAGGGGAGCCACAGATACGCAGTATTTT

clone_size: once
d_call: -
j_call: TRBJ1-4
v_call: TRBV9
cdr3_aa: CASSVAGVNEKLFF
cdr3_nt: TGTGCCAGCAGCGTAGCAGGGGTTAATGAAAAACTGTTTTTT

clone_size: -
d_call: -
j_call: TRBJ2-2
v_call: TRBV5-4
cdr3_aa: CASSLRGVNTGELFF
cdr3_nt: TGTGCCAGCAGCTTACGGGGAGTGAACACCGGGGAGCTGTTTTTT

clone_size: -
d_call: -
j_call: TRBJ1-5
v_call: TRBV6-1
cdr3_aa: CASSEVEVQPQHF
cdr3_nt: TGTGCCAGCAGTGAAGTTGAGGTTCAGCCCCAGCATTTT

clone_size: -
d_call: -
j_call: TRBJ2-7
v_call: TRBV7-2
cdr3_aa: CASSFFGGPNYEQYF
cdr3_nt: TGTGCCAGCAGCTTTTTCGGGGGGCCGAATTACGAGCAGTACTTC

clone_size: -
d_call: TRBD1
j_call: TRBJ2-5
v_call: TRBV19
cdr3_aa: CASSIRGRGETQYF
cdr3_nt: TGTGCCAGTAGTATAAGGGGGCGAGGGGAGACCCAGTACTTC

clone_size: few
d_call: -
j_call: TRBJ1-5
v_call: TRBV5-5
cdr3_aa: CASSYNSNQPQHF
cdr3_nt: TGTGCCAGCAGCTATAATAGCAATCAGCCCCAGCATTTT

clone_size: -
d_call: TRBD1
j_call: TRBJ2-7
v_call: TRBV6-6
cdr3_aa: CATEGQGAYEQYF
cdr3_nt: TGTGCCACCGAGGGACAGGGGGCCTACGAGCAGTACTTC